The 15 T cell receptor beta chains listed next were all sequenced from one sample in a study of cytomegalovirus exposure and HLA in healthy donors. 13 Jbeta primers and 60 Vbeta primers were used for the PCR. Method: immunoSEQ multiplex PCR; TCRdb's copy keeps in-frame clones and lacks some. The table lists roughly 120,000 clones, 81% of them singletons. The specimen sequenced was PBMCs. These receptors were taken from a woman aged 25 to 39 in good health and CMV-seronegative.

This CDR3 reads CASRSQGQNTEAFF. The CDR3, as DNA: TGCGCCAGCAGGTCCCAGGGCCAGAACACTGAAGCTTTCTTT. The J gene is TRBJ1-1, the V gene TRBV5-1; tentatively, D is TRBD1 (5 bases). The CDR3 length is 14 residues. Deletions cut 5 bases from V and 1 base from J, with 12 bases between. CDR1 SGHRS and CDR2 YFSETQ come from the germline V gene.

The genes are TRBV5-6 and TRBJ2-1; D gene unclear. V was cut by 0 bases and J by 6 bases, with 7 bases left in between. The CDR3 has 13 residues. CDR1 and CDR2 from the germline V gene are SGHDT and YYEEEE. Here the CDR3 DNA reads TGTGCCAGCAGCTTGGAAACGGTCAATGAGCAGTTCTTC. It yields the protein CASSLETVNEQFF.

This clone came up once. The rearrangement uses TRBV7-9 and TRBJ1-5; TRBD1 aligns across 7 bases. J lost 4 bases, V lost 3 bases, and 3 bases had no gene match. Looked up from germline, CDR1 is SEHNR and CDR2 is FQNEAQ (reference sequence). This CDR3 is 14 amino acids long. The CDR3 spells CASSLGQTNQPQHF. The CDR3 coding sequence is TGTGCCAGCAGCTTGGGACAGACTAATCAGCCCCAGCATTTT. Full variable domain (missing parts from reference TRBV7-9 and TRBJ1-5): DTGVSQNPRHKITKRGQNVTFRCDPISEHNRLYWYRQTLGQGPEFLTYFQNEAQLEKSRLLSDRFSAERPKGSFSTLEIQRTEQGDSAMYLCASSLGQTNQPQHFGDGTRLSIL.

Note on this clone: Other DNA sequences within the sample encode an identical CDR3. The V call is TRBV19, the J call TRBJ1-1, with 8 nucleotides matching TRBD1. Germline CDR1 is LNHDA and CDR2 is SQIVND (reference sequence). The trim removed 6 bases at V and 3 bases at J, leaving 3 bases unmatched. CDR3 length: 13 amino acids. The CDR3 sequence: CASSVDRDTEAFF. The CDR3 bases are TGTGCCAGTAGCGTGGACAGGGACACTGAAGCTTTCTTT.

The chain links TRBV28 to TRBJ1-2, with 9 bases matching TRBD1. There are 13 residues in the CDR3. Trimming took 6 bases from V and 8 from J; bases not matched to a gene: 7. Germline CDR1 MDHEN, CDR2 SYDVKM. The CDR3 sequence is CASSPGQGGGYTF. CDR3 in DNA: TGTGCCAGCAGCCCGGGACAGGGAGGCGGCTACACCTTC.

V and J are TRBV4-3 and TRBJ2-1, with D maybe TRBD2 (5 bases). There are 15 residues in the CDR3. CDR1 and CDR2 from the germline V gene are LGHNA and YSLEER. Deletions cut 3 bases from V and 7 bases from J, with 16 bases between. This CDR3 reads CASSHQRERTNEQFF. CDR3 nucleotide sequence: TGCGCCAGCAGCCATCAGAGGGAGCGCACGAATGAGCAGTTCTTC.

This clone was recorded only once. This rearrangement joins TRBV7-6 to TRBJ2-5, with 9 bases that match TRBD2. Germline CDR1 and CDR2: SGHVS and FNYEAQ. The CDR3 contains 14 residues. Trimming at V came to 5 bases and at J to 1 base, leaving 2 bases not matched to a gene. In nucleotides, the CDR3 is TGTGCCAGCAGCCCTAGCGGGGCCCAAGAGACCCAGTACTTC. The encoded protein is CASSPSGAQETQYF.

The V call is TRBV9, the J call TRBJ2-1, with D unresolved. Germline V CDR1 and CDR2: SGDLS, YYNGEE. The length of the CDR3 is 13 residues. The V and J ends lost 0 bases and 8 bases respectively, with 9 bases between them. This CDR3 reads CASSVAANDEQFF. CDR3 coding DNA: TGTGCCAGCAGCGTAGCAGCGAACGATGAGCAGTTCTTC.

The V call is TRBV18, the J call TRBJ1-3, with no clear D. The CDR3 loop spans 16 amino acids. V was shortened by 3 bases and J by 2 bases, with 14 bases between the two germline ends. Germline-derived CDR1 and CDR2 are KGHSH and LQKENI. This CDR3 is CASSPLEQQTGNTIYF. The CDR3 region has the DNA TGTGCCAGCTCACCCCTGGAACAGCAAACTGGAAACACCATATATTTT.

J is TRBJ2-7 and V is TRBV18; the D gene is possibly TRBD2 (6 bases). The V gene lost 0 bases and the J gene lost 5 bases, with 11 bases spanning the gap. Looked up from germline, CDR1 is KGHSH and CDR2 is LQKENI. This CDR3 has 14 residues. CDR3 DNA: TGTGCCAGCTCACCACCGTCGGGAGACCACGAGCAGTACTTC. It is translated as CASSPPSGDHEQYF.

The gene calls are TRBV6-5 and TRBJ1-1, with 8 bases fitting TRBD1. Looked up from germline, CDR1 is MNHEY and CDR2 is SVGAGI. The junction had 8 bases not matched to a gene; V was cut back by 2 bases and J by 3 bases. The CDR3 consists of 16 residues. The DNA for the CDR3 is TGTGCCAGCAGTTACGGGTGGGACAGGACCGACACTGAAGCTTTCTTT. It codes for CASSYGWDRTDTEAFF.

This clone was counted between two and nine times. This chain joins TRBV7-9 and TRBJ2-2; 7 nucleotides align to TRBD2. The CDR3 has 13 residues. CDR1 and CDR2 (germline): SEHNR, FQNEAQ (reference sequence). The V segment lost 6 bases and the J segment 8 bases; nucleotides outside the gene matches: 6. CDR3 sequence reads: CASRVASGGELFF. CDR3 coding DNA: TGTGCCAGCAGAGTCGCTAGCGGAGGGGAGCTGTTTTTT.

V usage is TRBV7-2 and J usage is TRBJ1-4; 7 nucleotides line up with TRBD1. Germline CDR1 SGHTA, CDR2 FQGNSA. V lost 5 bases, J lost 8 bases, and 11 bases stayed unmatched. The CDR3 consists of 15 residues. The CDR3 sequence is CASSPQGGYGEKLFF. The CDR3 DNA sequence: TGTGCCAGCAGCCCCCAAGGGGGCTACGGAGAAAAACTGTTTTTT. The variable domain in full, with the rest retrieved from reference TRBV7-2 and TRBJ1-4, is GAGVSQSPSNKVTEKGKDVELRCDPISGHTALYWYRQSLGQGLEFLIYFQGNSAPDKSGLPSDRFSAERTGGSVSTLTIQRTQQEDSAVYLCASSPQGGYGEKLFFGSGTQLSVL.

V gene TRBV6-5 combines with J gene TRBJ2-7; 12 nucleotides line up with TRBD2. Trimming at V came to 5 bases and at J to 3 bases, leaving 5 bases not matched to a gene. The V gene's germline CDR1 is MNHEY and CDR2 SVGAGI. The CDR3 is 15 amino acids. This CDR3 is CASSRTSGAGYEQYF. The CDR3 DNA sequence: TGTGCCAGCAGTCGGACTAGCGGGGCAGGCTACGAGCAGTACTTC.

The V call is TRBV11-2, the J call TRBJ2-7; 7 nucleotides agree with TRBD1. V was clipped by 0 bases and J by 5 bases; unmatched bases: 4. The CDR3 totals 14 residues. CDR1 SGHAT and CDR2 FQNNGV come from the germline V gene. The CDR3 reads CASSLEWQGDEQYF. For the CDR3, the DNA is TGTGCCAGCAGCTTAGAGTGGCAGGGGGACGAGCAGTACTTC.